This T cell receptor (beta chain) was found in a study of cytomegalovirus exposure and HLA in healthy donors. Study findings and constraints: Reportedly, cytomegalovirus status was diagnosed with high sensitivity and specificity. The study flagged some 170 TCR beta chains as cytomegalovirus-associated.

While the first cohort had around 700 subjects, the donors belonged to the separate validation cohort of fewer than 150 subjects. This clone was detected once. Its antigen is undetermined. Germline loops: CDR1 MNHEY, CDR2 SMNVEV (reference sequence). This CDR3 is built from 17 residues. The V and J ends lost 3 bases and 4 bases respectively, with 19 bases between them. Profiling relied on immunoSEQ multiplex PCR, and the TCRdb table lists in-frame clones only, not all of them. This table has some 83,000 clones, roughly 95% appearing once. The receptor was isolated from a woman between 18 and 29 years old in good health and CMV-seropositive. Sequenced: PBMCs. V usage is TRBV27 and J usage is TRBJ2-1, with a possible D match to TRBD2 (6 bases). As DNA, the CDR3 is TGTGCCAGCAGTTTCAGTACCGTTGCGGGGCGTTACAATGAGCAGTTCTTC. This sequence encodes CASSFSTVAGRYNEQFF.